This T cell receptor beta chain was sequenced for a study of cytomegalovirus exposure and HLA in healthy donors. Primers for the PCR totalled 60 Vbeta and 13 Jbeta. Measured with immunoSEQ multiplex PCR; TCRdb has only the in-frame clones, and not every one. The repertoire consists of 100,000 to 150,000 clones, with about 78% occurring once and the leading ten covering around 4%. The germline gives CDR1 SQVTM, CDR2 ANQGSEA. The CDR3 loop spans 11 amino acids. With 8 bases removed from V and 8 bases from J, the gap between germline ends came to 15 bases. This receptor was taken from a man aged 25 to 45 in good health and CMV-seronegative. This rearrangement joins TRBV29-1 to TRBJ1-1; a weak D match, TRBD1 (5 bases). The sample taken for sequencing was PBMCs. CDR3 in amino acids: CSPEVRGEAFF. CDR3 DNA: TGCAGCCCCGAAGTTAGGGGAGAAGCTTTCTTT.